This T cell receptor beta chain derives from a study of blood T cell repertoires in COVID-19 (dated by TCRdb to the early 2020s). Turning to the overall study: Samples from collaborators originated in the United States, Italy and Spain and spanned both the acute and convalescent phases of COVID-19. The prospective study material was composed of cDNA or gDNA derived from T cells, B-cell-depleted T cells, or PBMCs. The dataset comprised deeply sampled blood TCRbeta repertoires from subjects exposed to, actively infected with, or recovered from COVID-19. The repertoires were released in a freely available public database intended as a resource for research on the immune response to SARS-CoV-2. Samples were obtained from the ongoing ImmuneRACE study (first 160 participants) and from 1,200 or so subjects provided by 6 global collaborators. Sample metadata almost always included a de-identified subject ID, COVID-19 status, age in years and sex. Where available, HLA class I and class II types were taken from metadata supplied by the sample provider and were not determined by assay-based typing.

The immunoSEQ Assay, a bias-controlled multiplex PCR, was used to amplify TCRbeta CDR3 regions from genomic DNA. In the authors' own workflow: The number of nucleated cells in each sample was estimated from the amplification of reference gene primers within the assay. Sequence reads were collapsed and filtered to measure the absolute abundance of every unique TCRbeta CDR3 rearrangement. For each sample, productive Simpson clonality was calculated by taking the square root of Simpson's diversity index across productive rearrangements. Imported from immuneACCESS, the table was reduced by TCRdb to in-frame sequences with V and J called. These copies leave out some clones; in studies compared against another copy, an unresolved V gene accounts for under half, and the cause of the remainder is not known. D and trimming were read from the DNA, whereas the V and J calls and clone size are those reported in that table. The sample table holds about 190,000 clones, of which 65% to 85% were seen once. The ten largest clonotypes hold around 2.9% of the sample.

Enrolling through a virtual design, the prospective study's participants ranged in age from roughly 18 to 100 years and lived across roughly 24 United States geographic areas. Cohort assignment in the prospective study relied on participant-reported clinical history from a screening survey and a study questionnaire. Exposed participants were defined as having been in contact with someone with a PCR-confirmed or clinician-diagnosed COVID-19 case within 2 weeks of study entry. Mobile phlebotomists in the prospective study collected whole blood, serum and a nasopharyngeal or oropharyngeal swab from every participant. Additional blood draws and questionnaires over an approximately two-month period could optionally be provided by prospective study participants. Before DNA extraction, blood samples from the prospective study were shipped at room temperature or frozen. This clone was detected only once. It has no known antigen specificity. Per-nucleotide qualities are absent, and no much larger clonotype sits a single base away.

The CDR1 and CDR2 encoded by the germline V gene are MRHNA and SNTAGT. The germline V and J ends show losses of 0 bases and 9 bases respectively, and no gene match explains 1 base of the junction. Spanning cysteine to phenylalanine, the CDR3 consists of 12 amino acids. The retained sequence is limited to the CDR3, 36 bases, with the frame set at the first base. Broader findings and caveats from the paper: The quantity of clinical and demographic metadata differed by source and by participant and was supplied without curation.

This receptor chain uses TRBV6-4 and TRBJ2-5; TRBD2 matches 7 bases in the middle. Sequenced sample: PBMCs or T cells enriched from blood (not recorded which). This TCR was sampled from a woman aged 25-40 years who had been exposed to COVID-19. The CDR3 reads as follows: CASSDSAGAQYF. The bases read TGTGCCAGCAGTGACTCGGCGGGGGCCCAGTACTTC.